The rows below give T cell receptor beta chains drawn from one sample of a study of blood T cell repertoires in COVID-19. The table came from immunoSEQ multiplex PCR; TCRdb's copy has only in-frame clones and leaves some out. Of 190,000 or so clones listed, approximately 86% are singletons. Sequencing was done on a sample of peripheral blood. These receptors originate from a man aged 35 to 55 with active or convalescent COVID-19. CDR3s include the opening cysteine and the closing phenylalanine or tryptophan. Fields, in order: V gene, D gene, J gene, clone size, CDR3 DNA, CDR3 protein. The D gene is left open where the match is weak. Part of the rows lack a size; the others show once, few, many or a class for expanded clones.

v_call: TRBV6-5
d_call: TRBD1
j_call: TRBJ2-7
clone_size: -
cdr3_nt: TGTGCCAGCAGAGGACAGGGGGCGAGGTACGAGCAGTACTTC
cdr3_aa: CASRGQGARYEQYF

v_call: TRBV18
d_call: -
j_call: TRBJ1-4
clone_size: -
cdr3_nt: TGTGCCAGCTCACCAAACAGGGTTACCCGTGAAAAACTGTTTTTT
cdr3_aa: CASSPNRVTREKLFF

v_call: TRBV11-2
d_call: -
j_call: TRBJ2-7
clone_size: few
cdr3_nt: TGTGCCAGCAGCTTATCCAGAATGTCCTACGAGCAGTACTTC
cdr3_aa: CASSLSRMSYEQYF

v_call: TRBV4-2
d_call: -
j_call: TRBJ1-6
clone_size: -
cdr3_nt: TGTGCCAGCAGCCAAGATCAGGGCTACTATAATTCACCCCTCCACTTT
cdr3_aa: CASSQDQGYYNSPLHF

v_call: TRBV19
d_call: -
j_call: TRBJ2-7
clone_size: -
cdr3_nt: TGTGCCAGTAGTATAGCCGACGTTACAGGTTACGAGCAGTACTTC
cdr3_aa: CASSIADVTGYEQYF

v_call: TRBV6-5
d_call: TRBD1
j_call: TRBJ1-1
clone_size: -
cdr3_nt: TGTGCCAGCAGTTACCGGACAGGGGACACTGAAGCTTTCTTT
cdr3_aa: CASSYRTGDTEAFF

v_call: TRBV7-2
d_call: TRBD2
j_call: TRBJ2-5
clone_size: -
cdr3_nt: TGTGCCAGCAGCTACGGACTAGCGGGGGGTAGAGAGACCCAGTACTTC
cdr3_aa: CASSYGLAGGRETQYF

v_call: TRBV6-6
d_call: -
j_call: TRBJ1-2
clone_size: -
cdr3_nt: TGTGCCAGCAGTTGGGAGGATGGCTACACCTTC
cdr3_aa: CASSWEDGYTF

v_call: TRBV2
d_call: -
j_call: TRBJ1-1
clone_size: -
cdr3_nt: TGTGCCAGCAGTGATGGGAGGGGCTCCACTGAAGCTTTCTTT
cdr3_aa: CASSDGRGSTEAFF

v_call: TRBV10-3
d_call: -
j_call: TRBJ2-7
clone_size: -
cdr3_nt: TGTGCCATCAGTTTACAGGGTAACGAGCAGTACTTC
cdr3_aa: CAISLQGNEQYF

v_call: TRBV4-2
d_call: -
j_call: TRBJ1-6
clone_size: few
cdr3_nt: TGTGCCAGCAGCTCCCGGGGGGCCCTCCACTTT
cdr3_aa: CASSSRGALHF

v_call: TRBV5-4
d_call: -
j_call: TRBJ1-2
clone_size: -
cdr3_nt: TGTGCCAGCAGCTCGACAGGCCTCTATGGCTACACCTTC
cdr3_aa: CASSSTGLYGYTF

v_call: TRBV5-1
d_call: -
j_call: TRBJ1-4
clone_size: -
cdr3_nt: TGCGCCAGCAGCTTGACCCAGGGTTTAAATGAAAAACTGTTTTTT
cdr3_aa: CASSLTQGLNEKLFF